The sequence of this T cell receptor beta chain was determined in a study of T cells in Graves' hyperthyroidism and ophthalmopathy. Regarding the study as a whole: Ophthalmopathy could be told apart from stable hyperthyroidism with a 13 V-J model. Most expanded thyroid clonotypes above 0.001 also appeared in blood.

Clinical Activity Scores of at least 3, NOSPECS grades of at least 4 and durations under 3 months characterized ophthalmopathy patients. Orbital computed tomography, thyroid ultrasound, serum thyroxine and TRAb, and clinical symptoms together informed the diagnoses. This clonotype was found many times. As yet, its antigen is unknown. RNA transcripts were the template for amplifying TCR beta CDR3 regions. The primer set for the first-round RT-PCR of the TCR CDR3 was HTBI. Each CDR3 protein is one row after TCRdb ran MiXCR on the multiplex PCR reads. The sample lists under 500,000 distinct CDR3 sequences; 11% to 15% were seen once. Sequencing was carried out using blood. This receptor was obtained from a man aged 45-60 years with Graves' ophthalmopathy.

In DNA, the CDR3 is TGCAGTGCCCTGACTAGCGGGAGTAACATTCAGTACTTC. Its protein product is CSALTSGSNIQYF. The chain combines TRBV20-1 with TRBJ2-4, with TRBD2 matching 12 bases. J was trimmed by 7 bases and V by 6 bases; bases with no gene match: 4. This CDR3 comprises 13 residues. The V gene's germline CDR1 is DFQATT and CDR2 SNEGSKA (reference sequence).